Listed below are T cell receptor beta chains from one sample, sequenced in a study of cytomegalovirus exposure and HLA in healthy donors. Profiled with immunoSEQ multiplex PCR; TCRdb holds only in-frame clones, not every one. The table shows 50,000 to 70,000 clones, with 75% to 85% occurring only once. The specimen was PBMCs. The receptors derive from a middle-aged woman in good health and CMV-seronegative. CDR3s include the opening cysteine and the closing phenylalanine or tryptophan.

>TRBJ2-1|TRBV18|15
CASSPAASGQNEQFF
>TRBJ1-3|TRBV7-8|16
CASSLVHLGDGNTIYF
>TRBJ1-1|TRBV28|15
CASSSPPTGSTEAFF
>TRBJ2-7|TRBV18|14
CASSPGPGGYEQYF
>TRBJ2-7|TRBV6-1|11
CASSYRTPQYF
>TRBJ2-5|TRBV7-9|15
CASSLKRHLEETQYF
>TRBJ2-5|TRBV10-3|15
CAIKPGTGGWETQYF
>TRBJ2-2|TRBV19|15
CASSIRREGTGELFF
>TRBJ2-3|TRBV5-8|12
CASSLVGHTQYF
>TRBJ2-3|TRBV9|16
CASSHKLAGGTDTQYF
>TRBJ2-2|TRBV5-1|16
CVSSLGGAGGTGELFF